This T cell receptor beta chain was captured by sequencing in a study of blood T cell repertoires in COVID-19. This clone came up once. How the authors handled the data: Estimated nucleated cell counts came from reference gene primer amplification. TCRdb's copy holds only in-frame clones and misses some; the assay was immunoSEQ multiplex PCR. The DNA gave D and trimming, while V, J and clone size come from that table. This table holds some 190,000 clones, about 86% found once. Germline V gives CDR1 GTSNPN, CDR2 SVGIG (reference sequence). With 0 bases clipped from V and 9 bases from J, the junction kept 6 bases outside the gene matches. This CDR3 spans 14 amino acids.

The chain combines TRBV30 with TRBJ2-1; TRBD2 agrees at 9 bases. Sequencing used peripheral blood. The clonotype comes from a man aged 18 to 30 with active or convalescent COVID-19. The CDR3 spells CAWSVLTSGGEQFF. The CDR3 DNA sequence: TGTGCCTGGAGTGTCCTGACTAGCGGTGGTGAGCAGTTCTTC.